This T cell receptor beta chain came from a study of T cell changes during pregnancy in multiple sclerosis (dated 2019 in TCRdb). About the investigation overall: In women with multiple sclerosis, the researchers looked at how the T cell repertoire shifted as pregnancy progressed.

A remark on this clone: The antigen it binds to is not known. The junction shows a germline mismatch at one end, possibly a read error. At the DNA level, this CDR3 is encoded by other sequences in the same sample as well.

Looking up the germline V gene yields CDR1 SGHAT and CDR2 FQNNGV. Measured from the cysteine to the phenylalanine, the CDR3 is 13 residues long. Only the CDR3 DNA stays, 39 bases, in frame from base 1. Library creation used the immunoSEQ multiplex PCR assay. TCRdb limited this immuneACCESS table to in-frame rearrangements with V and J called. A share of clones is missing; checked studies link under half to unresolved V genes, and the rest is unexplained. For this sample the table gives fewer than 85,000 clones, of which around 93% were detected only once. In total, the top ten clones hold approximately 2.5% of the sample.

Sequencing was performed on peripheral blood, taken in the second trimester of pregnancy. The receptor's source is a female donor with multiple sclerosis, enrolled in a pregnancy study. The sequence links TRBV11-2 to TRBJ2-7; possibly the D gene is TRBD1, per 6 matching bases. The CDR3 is CASSFGTSFEQYF. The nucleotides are TGTGCCAGCAGCTTCGGGACATCCTTCGAGCAGTACTTC.